This is a list of T cell receptor beta chains from one sample in a study of OX40 agonist ivuxolimab in advanced cancers. The repertoire was sequenced with immunoSEQ multiplex PCR; TCRdb's copy has only in-frame clones and lacks some. The profile shows under 80,000 clones, roughly 84% of them singletons. The sequences come from CD4+ or CD8+ T cells sorted from blood, collected in a trial of the OX40 agonist ivuxolimab. The receptors shown here come from an adult with an advanced solid tumor such as melanoma, head and neck, liver or kidney cancer. Each CDR3 is given with its conserved first and last residue. D genes are given only for firm matches. Size is stated for part of the rows, as once, few or many counts, or as a class when the clone is expanded.

v_call	clone_size	j_call	d_call	cdr3_nt	cdr3_aa
TRBV7-9	NA	TRBJ2-1	NA	TGTGCCAGCAGCAAAGCGGGTTTGGAGGAGCAGTTCTTC	CASSKAGLEEQFF
TRBV4-1	NA	TRBJ2-5	NA	TGCGCCAGCAGCCAAGATCCGGGTGGGGCCCAAGAGACCCAGTACTTC	CASSQDPGGAQETQYF
TRBV28	few	TRBJ2-5	NA	TGTGCCAGCAGTGGCCTGTCGGGATATCAAGAGACCCAGTACTTC	CASSGLSGYQETQYF
TRBV28	NA	TRBJ2-5	NA	TGTGCCAGCAGTTTCCTGGGGGAGACCCAGTACTTC	CASSFLGETQYF
TRBV4-1	NA	TRBJ2-7	NA	TGCGCCAGCAGCCTCGAGGGGTTGAGCTCCTACGAGCAGTACTTC	CASSLEGLSSYEQYF
TRBV2	NA	TRBJ2-7	TRBD1	TGTGCCAGCAGCACAGGGGCTTACGAGCAGTACTTC	CASSTGAYEQYF
TRBV5-6	few	TRBJ2-7	TRBD1	TGTGCCAGCAGGAGGACAGGGGTCCACGAGCAGTACTTC	CASRRTGVHEQYF
TRBV7-2	few	TRBJ1-5	NA	TGTGCCAGCAGCTTGGGAGGGGATCAGCCCCAGCATTTT	CASSLGGDQPQHF
TRBV29-1	few	TRBJ1-1	NA	TGCAGCGTTGAAGATGTCTCTGAAGCTTTCTTT	CSVEDVSEAFF
TRBV18	NA	TRBJ1-6	NA	TGTGCCAGCTCAACCCAGGGATCCTATAATTCACCCCTCCACTTT	CASSTQGSYNSPLHF
TRBV18	NA	TRBJ2-1	NA	TGTGCCAGCTCAACCAGCGGGCGGACCTACAATGAGCAGTTCTTC	CASSTSGRTYNEQFF
TRBV7-9	NA	TRBJ2-7	NA	TGTGCCAGCAGCCCGAGGCGGAGCTCCTACGAGCAGTACTTC	CASSPRRSSYEQYF
TRBV7-2	NA	TRBJ2-1	NA	TGTGCCAGCAGCTGGGGGCTCTTAGGGCGGCAGTTCTTC	CASSWGLLGRQFF
TRBV4-2	NA	TRBJ2-5	NA	TGTGCCAGCAGCCAAGAGGACCGGGAGACCCAGTACTTC	CASSQEDRETQYF
TRBV6-4	NA	TRBJ2-2	TRBD2	TGTGCCAGCAGTGACTCTTATTTCGTAAGAGGGACTACCCACACCGGGGAGCTGTTTTTT	CASSDSYFVRGTTHTGELFF
TRBV30	NA	TRBJ1-1	NA	TGTGCCTGGAGTTCCGGACTCAACACTGAAGCTTTCTTT	CAWSSGLNTEAFF
TRBV5-1	NA	TRBJ2-5	NA	TGCGCCAGCAGCTTGGATGAGACCCAGTACTTC	CASSLDETQYF
TRBV18	NA	TRBJ1-1	NA	TGTGCCAGTACCCTAGGCACCGGGGCATACACTGAAGCTTTCTTT	CASTLGTGAYTEAFF
TRBV27	NA	TRBJ2-5	TRBD2	TGTGCCAGCAGTTTATCGGTTGGGACTAGCGGGAGGGCCCAAGAGACCCAGTACTTC	CASSLSVGTSGRAQETQYF
TRBV29-1	NA	TRBJ2-1	NA	TGCAGCGTCCGACAGGTACGTGAGCAGTTCTTC	CSVRQVREQFF